This is a list of T cell receptor beta chains from one sample in a study of blood T cell repertoires in COVID-19. The repertoire was sequenced with immunoSEQ multiplex PCR; TCRdb's copy has only in-frame clones and lacks some. This sample carries over 75,000 clones, about 90% of them seen once, and the ten largest clones take roughly 4.2%. Sequenced: peripheral blood. These receptors came from a human donor with COVID-19, enrolled during active disease. The donor label of this sample is uncertain. Each CDR3 is given with its conserved first and last residue. The D gene is left open where the match is weak. A clone size is listed for some rows: how often the clone was seen (once, few, many), or a class if it is expanded.

D	size	V	J	CDR3	DNA
.	.	TRBV5-5	TRBJ2-3	CASTVDRRESTDTQYF	TGTGCCAGCACCGTGGACAGGAGGGAGAGCACAGATACGCAGTATTTT
.	few	TRBV5-1	TRBJ1-3	CASSLVGRVTGNTIYF	TGCGCCAGCAGCTTGGTCGGCAGGGTGACGGGAAACACCATATATTTT
.	.	TRBV18	TRBJ2-7	CASSPSEGVQYF	TGTGCCAGCTCACCATCCGAGGGGGTTCAGTACTTC
TRBD2	.	TRBV4-2	TRBJ2-1	CASSRGGRVKNEQFF	TGTGCCAGCAGCCGGGGGGGGAGGGTGAAGAATGAGCAGTTCTTC
TRBD2	.	TRBV18	TRBJ2-5	CASSPERGGRETQYF	TGTGCCAGCTCACCGGAGCGGGGGGGTCGAGAGACCCAGTACTTC
.	.	TRBV19	TRBJ1-2	CASSIPTGVNYGYTF	TGTGCCAGTAGTATACCGACAGGAGTTAACTATGGCTACACCTTC
TRBD2	.	TRBV12-3/TRBV12-4	TRBJ2-2	CASRGGRWELFF	TGTGCCAGCAGGGGCGGGAGATGGGAGCTGTTTTTT
.	.	TRBV28	TRBJ2-7	CASSSHQTGIYEQYF	TGTGCCAGCAGTTCTCACCAAACAGGGATCTACGAGCAGTACTTC
.	.	TRBV4-1	TRBJ1-1	CASSQRAGYTEAFF	TGCGCCAGCAGCCAACGTGCAGGATACACTGAAGCTTTCTTT
.	.	TRBV10-3	TRBJ1-6	CAIQNEVDNSPLHF	TGTGCCATCCAGAACGAAGTGGATAATTCACCCCTCCACTTT
.	.	TRBV10-3	TRBJ2-7	CAISESSGLWGEQYF	TGTGCCATCAGTGAGTCGAGCGGTCTATGGGGTGAGCAGTACTTC
.	.	TRBV27	TRBJ1-1	CASSLGQTAFF	TGTGCCAGCAGTTTAGGACAGACAGCTTTCTTT
.	.	TRBV16	TRBJ1-5	CASATVGTPEFNQPQHF	TGTGCCAGCGCCACCGTTGGGACACCGGAATTTAATCAGCCCCAGCATTTT
.	.	TRBV28	TRBJ2-5	CASCEGGKQETQYF	TGTGCCAGCTGCGAGGGCGGAAAACAAGAGACCCAGTACTTC
.	.	TRBV5-1	TRBJ1-2	CASSLASGAGANYGYTF	TGCGCCAGCAGCTTGGCCTCTGGGGCAGGGGCCAACTATGGCTACACCTTC
.	.	TRBV19	TRBJ2-7	CAAGMDAYEQYF	TGTGCCGCGGGTATGGACGCGTACGAGCAGTACTTC
TRBD1	few	TRBV5-1	TRBJ1-2	CASSSTPGQTIYGYTF	TGCGCCAGCAGCTCTACCCCGGGACAGACAATCTATGGCTACACCTTC
.	.	TRBV12-5	TRBJ1-1	CASGLQGNTEAFF	TGTGCTAGTGGTTTGCAGGGGAACACTGAAGCTTTCTTT
TRBD2	.	TRBV5-4	TRBJ2-5	CASSSPGLAGEETQYF	TGTGCCAGCAGCTCCCCGGGACTAGCGGGAGAGGAGACCCAGTACTTC
.	.	TRBV29-1	TRBJ1-1	CSVGGRGDSMNTEAFF	TGCAGCGTTGGGGGGAGGGGAGACAGCATGAACACTGAAGCTTTCTTT
.	.	TRBV29-1	TRBJ1-1	CSVSRGGGDTEAFF	TGCAGCGTCTCACGTGGGGGGGGCGACACTGAAGCTTTCTTT
.	once	TRBV2	TRBJ1-2	CASTGAGLTGDGYTF	TGTGCCAGCACTGGGGCGGGACTTACCGGAGATGGCTACACCTTC
TRBD1	.	TRBV7-9	TRBJ2-7	CASSPKTGIYEQYF	TGTGCCAGCAGCCCGAAGACAGGGATCTACGAGCAGTACTTC
.	.	TRBV9	TRBJ1-3	CASSVEGGSGNTIYF	TGTGCCAGCAGCGTTGAAGGGGGCTCTGGAAACACCATATATTTT
.	.	TRBV6-5	TRBJ1-2	CASSRANYGYTF	TGTGCCAGCAGCAGGGCCAACTATGGCTACACCTTC
TRBD1	.	TRBV4-2	TRBJ1-2	CASSQDTGVGNYGYTF	TGTGCCAGCAGCCAAGACACAGGGGTGGGTAACTATGGCTACACCTTC
TRBD1	few	TRBV2	TRBJ2-7	CASRPRQGPSWEQYF	TGTGCCAGCAGGCCGAGACAGGGTCCGTCTTGGGAGCAGTACTTC
.	.	TRBV14	TRBJ1-1	CASSSHLTAMNTEAFF	TGTGCCAGCAGCTCTCACCTGACTGCGATGAACACTGAAGCTTTCTTT
TRBD2	once	TRBV3-1/TRBV3-2	TRBJ2-1	CASSLSGTSGTFEQFF	TGTGCCAGCAGCCTGTCGGGGACTAGCGGGACATTTGAGCAGTTCTTC
.	.	TRBV6-5	TRBJ2-7	CASSYSHARYEQYF	TGTGCCAGCAGTTACTCGCACGCGCGCTACGAGCAGTACTTC
.	once	TRBV11-2	TRBJ2-1	CASSLGQVNEQFF	TGTGCCAGCAGCTTAGGACAGGTCAATGAGCAGTTCTTC
.	.	TRBV24-1	TRBJ2-5	CATSDSPGSQETQYF	TGTGCCACCAGTGATTCCCCAGGGTCTCAAGAGACCCAGTACTTC
.	.	TRBV6-6	TRBJ2-7	CASSQTDYEQYF	TGTGCCAGCAGTCAGACAGACTACGAGCAGTACTTC
.	.	TRBV21-1	TRBJ1-2	CASSKKVGGRDLNYGYTF	TGTGCCAGCAGCAAAAAAGTAGGGGGGAGGGATCTTAACTATGGCTACACCTTC
TRBD1	.	TRBV5-1	TRBJ2-7	CASSSTGGFTYEQYF	TGCGCCAGCAGCTCGACAGGGGGCTTCACCTACGAGCAGTACTTC
TRBD1	.	TRBV5-4	TRBJ1-1	CASSATGGWHTEAFF	TGTGCCAGCAGCGCGACAGGGGGGTGGCACACTGAAGCTTTCTTT
TRBD1	.	TRBV6-2/TRBV6-3	TRBJ1-2	CASSNPRGGPYGYTF	TGTGCCAGCAGCAACCCCAGAGGGGGCCCCTATGGCTACACCTTC
.	.	TRBV2	TRBJ1-1	CASTPGRGYMNTEAFF	TGTGCCAGCACCCCAGGGAGGGGCTACATGAACACTGAAGCTTTCTTT
TRBD2	.	TRBV5-4	TRBJ2-5	CASSIGLAGYETQYF	TGTGCCAGCAGCATCGGACTAGCGGGGTATGAGACCCAGTACTTC
TRBD1	.	TRBV11-2	TRBJ2-2	CASSPPGGTGTGELFF	TGTGCCAGCAGCCCGCCAGGGGGCACTGGCACCGGGGAGCTGTTTTTT